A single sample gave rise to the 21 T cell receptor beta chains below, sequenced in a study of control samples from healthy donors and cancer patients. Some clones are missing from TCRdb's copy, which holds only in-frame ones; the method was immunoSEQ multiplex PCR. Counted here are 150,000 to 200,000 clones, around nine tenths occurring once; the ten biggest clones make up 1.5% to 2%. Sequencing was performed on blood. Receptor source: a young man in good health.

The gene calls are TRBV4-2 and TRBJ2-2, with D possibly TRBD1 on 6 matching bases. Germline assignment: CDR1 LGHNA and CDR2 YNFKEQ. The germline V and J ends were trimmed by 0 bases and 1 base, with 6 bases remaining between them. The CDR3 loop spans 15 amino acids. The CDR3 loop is CASSQEGQNTGELFF. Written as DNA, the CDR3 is TGTGCCAGCAGCCAAGAGGGACAGAACACCGGGGAGCTGTTTTTT.

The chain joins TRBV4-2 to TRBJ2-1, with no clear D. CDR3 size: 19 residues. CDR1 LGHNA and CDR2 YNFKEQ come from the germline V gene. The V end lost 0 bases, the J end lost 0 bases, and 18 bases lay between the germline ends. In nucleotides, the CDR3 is TGTGCCAGCAGCCAAGATCGAGAAGCGTTGAGGAGCTCCTACAATGAGCAGTTCTTC. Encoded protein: CASSQDREALRSSYNEQFF.

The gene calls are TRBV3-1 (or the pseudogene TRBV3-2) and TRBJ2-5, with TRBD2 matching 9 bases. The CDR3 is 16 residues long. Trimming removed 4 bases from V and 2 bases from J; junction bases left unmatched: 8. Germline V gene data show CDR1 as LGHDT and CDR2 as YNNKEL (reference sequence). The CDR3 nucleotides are TGTGCCAGCAGCCCCCCCCTAGCGGGAATTCAAGAGACCCAGTACTTC. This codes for CASSPPLAGIQETQYF.

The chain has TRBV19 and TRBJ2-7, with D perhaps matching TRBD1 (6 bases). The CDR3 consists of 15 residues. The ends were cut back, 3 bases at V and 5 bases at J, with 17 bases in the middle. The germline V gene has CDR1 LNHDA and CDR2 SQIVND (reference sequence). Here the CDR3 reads CASSIRSGVSHEQYF. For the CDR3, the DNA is TGTGCCAGTAGTATTAGGTCAGGGGTGTCCCACGAGCAGTACTTC.

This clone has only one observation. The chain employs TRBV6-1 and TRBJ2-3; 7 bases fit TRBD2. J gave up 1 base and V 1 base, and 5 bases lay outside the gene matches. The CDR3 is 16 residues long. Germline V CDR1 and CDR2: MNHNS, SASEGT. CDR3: CASSEGEGSGTDTQYF. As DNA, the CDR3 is TGTGCCAGCAGTGAAGGGGAGGGCTCGGGCACAGATACGCAGTATTTT.

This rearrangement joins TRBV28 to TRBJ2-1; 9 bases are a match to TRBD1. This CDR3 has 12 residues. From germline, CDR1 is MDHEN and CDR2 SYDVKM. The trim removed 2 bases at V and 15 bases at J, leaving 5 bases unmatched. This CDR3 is CASSLPGTGTFF. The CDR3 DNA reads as TGTGCCAGCAGTTTACCCGGGACAGGGACGTTCTTC.

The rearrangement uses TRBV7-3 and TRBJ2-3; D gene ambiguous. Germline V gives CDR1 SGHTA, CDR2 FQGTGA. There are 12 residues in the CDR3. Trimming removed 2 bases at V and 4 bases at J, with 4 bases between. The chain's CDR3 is CASSLGADTQYF. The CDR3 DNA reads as TGTGCCAGCAGCTTAGGCGCAGATACGCAGTATTTT.

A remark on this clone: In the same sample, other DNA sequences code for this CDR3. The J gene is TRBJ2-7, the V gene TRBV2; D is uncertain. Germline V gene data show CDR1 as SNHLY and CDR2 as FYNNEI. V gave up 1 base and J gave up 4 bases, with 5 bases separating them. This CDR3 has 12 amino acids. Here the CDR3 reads CASSEGGYEQYF. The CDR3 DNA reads TGTGCCAGCAGTGAAGGAGGTTACGAGCAGTACTTC.

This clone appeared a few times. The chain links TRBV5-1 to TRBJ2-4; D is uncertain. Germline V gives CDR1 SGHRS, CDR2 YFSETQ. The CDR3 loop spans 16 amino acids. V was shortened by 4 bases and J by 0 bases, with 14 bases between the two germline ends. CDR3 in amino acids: CASSPGDLIAKNIQYF. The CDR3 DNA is TGCGCCAGCAGCCCTGGCGACCTAATAGCCAAAAACATTCAGTACTTC.

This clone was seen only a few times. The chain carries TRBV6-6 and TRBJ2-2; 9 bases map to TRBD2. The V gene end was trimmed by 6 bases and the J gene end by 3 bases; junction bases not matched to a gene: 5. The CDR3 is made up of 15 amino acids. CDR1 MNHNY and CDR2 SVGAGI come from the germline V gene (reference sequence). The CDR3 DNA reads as TGTGCCAGCAGACCCCAGCGGGGGGACACCGGGGAGCTGTTTTTT. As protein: CASRPQRGDTGELFF.

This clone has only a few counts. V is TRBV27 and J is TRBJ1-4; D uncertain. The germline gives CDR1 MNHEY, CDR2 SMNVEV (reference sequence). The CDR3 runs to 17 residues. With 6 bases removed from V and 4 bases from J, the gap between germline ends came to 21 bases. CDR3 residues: CASRPHNKAAFNEKLFF. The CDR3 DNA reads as TGTGCCAGCAGGCCCCATAATAAGGCAGCTTTTAATGAAAAACTGTTTTTT.

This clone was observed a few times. In DNA, the CDR3 is TGTGCCAGCAGTTTAAACAGGAACACTGAAGCTTTCTTT. Translated: CASSLNRNTEAFF. The chain employs TRBV12-3 or TRBV12-4 and TRBJ1-1; D gene uncertain. Between the trimmed V and J ends, which lost 2 bases and 1 base, there was a span of 5 bases. The CDR3 has 13 amino acids.

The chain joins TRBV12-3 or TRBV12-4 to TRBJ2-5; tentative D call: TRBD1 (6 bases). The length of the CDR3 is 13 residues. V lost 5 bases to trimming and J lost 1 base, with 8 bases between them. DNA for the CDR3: TGTGCCAGCAGTACAGGGACCCAAGAGACCCAGTACTTC. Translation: CASSTGTQETQYF.

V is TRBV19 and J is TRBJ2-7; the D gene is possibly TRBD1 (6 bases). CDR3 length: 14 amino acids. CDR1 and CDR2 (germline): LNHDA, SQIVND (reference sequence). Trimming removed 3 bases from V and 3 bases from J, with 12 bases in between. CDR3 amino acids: CASSIQGRNYEQYF. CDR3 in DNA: TGTGCCAGTAGTATTCAGGGGAGAAACTACGAGCAGTACTTC.

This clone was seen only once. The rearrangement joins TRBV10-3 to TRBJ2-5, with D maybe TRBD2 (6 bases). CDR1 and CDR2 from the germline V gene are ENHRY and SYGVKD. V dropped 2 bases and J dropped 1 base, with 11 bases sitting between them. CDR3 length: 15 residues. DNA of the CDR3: TGTGCCATCAGTGAGGGGGGGATGATCCAAGAGACCCAGTACTTC. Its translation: CAISEGGMIQETQYF.

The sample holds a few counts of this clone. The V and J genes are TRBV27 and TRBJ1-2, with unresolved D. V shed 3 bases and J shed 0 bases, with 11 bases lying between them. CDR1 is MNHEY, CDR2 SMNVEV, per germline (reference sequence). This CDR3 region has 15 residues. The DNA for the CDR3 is TGTGCCAGCAGTTTGATCGCAGGAGCTAACTATGGCTACACCTTC. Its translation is CASSLIAGANYGYTF.

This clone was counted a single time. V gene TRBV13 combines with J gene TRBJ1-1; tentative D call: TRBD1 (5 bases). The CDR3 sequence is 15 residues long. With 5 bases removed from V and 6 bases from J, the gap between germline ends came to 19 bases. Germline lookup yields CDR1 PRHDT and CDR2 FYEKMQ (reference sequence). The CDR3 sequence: CASSLPTRGTAEAFF. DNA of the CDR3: TGTGCCAGCAGCCTCCCAACACGTGGGACCGCTGAAGCTTTCTTT.

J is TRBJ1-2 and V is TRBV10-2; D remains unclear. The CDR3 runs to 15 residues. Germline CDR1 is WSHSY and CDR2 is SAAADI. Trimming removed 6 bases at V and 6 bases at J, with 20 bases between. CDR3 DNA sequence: TGCGCCAGCAGAGAGGGAGGCAGTCATTGGGATGGCTACACCTTC. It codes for CASREGGSHWDGYTF.

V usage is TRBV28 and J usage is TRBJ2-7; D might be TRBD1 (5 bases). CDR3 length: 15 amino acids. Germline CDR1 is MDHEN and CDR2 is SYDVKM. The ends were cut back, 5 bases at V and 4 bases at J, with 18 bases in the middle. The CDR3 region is CASSGPKAGIYEQYF. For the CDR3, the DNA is TGTGCCAGCAGTGGCCCGAAGGCAGGGATTTACGAGCAGTACTTC.

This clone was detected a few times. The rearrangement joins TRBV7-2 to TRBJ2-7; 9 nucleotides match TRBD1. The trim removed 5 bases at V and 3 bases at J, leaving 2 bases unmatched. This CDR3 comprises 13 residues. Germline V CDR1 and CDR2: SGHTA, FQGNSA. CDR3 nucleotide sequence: TGTGCCAGCAGCGCGACAGGGGGCTACGAGCAGTACTTC. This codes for CASSATGGYEQYF.

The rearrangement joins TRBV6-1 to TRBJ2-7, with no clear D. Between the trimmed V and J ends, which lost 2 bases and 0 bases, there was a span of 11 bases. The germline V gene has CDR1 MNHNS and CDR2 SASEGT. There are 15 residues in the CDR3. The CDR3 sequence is CASSEQSGASYEQYF. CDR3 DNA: TGTGCCAGCAGTGAACAGTCCGGAGCCTCCTACGAGCAGTACTTC.